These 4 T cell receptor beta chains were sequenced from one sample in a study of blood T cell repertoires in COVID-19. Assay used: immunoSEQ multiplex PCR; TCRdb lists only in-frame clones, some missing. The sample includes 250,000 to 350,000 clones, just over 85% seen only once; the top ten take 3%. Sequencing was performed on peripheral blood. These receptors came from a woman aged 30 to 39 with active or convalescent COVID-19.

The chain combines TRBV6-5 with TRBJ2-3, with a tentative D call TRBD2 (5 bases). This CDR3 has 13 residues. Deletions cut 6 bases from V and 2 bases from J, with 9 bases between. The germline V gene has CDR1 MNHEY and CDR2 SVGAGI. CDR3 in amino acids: CASSLRDTDTQYF. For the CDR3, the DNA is TGTGCCAGCAGCCTCCGGGACACAGATACGCAGTATTTT.

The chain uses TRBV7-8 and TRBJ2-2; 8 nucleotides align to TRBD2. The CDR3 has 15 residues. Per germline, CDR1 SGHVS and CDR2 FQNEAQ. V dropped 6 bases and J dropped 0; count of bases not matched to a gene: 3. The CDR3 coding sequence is TGTGCCAGCAGGTTTAGCGGGGCGAACACCGGGGAGCTGTTTTTT. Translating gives CASRFSGANTGELFF.

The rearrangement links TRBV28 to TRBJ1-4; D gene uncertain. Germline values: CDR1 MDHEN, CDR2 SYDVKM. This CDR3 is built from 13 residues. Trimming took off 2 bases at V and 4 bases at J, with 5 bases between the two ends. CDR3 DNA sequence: TGTGCCAGCAGTTTACAGGATAATGAAAAACTGTTTTTT. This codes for CASSLQDNEKLFF.

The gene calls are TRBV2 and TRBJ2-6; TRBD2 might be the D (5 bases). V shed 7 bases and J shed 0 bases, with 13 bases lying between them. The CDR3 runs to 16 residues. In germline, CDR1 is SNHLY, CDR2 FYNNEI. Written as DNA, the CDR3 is TGTGCCAGCACGATACGGGGATTCTCTGGGGCCAACGTCCTGACTTTC. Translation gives CASTIRGFSGANVLTF.